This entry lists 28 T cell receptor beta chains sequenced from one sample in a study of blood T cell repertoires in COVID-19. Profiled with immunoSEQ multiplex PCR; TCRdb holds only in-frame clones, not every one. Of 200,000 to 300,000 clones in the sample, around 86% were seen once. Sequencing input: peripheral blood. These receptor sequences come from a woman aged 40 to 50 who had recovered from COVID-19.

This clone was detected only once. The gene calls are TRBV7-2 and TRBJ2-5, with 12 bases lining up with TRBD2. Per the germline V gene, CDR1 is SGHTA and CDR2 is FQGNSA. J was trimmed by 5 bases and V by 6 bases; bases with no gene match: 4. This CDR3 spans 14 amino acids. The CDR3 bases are TGTGCCAGCAGAACTAGCGGGGGGAGGGAGACCCAGTACTTC. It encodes CASRTSGGRETQYF.

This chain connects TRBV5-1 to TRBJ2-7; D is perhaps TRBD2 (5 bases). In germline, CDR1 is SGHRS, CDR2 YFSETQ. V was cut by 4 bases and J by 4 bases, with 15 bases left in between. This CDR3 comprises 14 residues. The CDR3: CASSETGLAYEQYF. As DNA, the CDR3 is TGCGCCAGCAGCGAGACTGGACTGGCGTACGAGCAGTACTTC.

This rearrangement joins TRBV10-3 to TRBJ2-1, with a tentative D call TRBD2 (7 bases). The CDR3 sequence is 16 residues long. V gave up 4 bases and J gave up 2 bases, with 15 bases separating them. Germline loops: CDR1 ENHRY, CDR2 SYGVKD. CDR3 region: CAISAYGGPTYNEQFF. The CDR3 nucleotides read TGTGCCATCAGTGCTTACGGGGGGCCCACCTACAATGAGCAGTTCTTC.

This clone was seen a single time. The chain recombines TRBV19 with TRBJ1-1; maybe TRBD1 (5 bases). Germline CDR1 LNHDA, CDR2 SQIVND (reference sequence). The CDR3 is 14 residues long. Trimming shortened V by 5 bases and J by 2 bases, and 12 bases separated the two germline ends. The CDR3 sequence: CASSYWQGNTEAFF. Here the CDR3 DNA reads TGTGCCAGTAGTTATTGGCAGGGAAACACTGAAGCTTTCTTT.

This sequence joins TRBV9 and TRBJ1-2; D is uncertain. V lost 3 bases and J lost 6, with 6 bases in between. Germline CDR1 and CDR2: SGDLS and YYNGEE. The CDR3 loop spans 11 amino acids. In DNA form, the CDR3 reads TGTGCCAGCAGCGCCCACAATGGCTACACCTTC. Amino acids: CASSAHNGYTF.

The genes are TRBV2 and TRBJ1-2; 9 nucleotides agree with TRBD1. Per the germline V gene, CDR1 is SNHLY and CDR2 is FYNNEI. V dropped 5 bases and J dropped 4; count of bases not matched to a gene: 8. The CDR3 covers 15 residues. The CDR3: CASSRDRDVGYGYTF. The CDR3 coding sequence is TGTGCCAGCAGTAGGGACAGGGACGTGGGCTATGGCTACACCTTC.

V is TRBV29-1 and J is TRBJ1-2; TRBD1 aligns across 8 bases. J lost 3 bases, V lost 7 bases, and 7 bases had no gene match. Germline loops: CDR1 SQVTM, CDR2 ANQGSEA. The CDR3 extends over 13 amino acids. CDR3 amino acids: CSAGQGRDYGYTF. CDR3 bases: TGCAGCGCCGGACAGGGCCGGGACTATGGCTACACCTTC. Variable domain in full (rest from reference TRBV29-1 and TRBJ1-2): SAVISQKPSRDICQRGTSLTIQCQVDSQVTMMFWYRQQPGQSLTLIATANQGSEATYESGFVIDKFPISRPNLTFSTLTVSNMSPEDSSIYLCSAGQGRDYGYTFGSGTRLTVV.

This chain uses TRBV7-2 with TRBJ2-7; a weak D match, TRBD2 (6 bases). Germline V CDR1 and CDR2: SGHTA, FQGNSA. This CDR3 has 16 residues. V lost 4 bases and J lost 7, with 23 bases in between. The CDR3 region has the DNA TGTGCCAGCAGCTCGGCCGGGGGATTGGATTTAATGGAGCAGTACTTC. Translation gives CASSSAGGLDLMEQYF.

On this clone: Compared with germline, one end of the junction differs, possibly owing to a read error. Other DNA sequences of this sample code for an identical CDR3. The CDR3 DNA reads as TGCGCCAGCAGTCAAGGCAGGGACAGAAACACTGAAGCTTTCTTT. Translating it yields CASSQGRDRNTEAFF. V usage is TRBV4-1 and J usage is TRBJ1-1, with 7 bases fitting TRBD1. The CDR3 is 15 amino acids. Germline-derived CDR1 and CDR2 are MGHRA and YSYEKL.

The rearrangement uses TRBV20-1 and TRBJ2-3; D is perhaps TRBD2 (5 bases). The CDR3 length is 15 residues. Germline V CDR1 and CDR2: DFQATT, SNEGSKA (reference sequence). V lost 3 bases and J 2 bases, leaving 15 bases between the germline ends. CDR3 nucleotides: TGCAGTGCTAGTCACGGTACGGGGATCACAGATACGCAGTATTTT. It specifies CSASHGTGITDTQYF.

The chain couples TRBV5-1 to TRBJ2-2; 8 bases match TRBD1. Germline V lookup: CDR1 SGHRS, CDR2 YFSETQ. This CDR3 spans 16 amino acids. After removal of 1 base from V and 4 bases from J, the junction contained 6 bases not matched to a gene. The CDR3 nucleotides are TGCGCCAGCAGCTTGTTCCCGGGGACAGGCACCGGGGAGCTGTTTTTT. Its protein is CASSLFPGTGTGELFF.

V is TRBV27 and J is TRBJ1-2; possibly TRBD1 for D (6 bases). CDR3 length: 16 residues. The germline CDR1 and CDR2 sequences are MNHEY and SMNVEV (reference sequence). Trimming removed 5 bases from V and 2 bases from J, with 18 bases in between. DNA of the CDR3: TGTGCCAGCAGTGGGGACATCCTCAAGGGGAACTATGGCTACACCTTC. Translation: CASSGDILKGNYGYTF.

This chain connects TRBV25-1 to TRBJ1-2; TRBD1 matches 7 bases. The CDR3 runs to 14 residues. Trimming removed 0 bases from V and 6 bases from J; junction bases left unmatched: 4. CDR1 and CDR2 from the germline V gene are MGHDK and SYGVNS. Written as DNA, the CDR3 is TGTGCCAGCAGTGAATATGGCAGGGGGAATGGCTACACCTTC. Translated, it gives CASSEYGRGNGYTF.

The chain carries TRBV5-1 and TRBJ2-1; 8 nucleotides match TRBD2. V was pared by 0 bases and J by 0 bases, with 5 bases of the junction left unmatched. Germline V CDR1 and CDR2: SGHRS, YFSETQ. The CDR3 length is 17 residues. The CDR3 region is CASSLAGSGVSYNEQFF. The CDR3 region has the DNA TGCGCCAGCAGCTTGGCGGGTAGCGGGGTCTCCTACAATGAGCAGTTCTTC.

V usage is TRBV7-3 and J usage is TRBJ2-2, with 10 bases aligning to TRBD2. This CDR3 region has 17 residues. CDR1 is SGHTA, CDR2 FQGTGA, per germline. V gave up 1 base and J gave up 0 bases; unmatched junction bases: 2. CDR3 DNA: TGTGCCAGCAGCTTAAGCACTAGCGGGGCGAACACCGGGGAGCTGTTTTTT. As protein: CASSLSTSGANTGELFF.

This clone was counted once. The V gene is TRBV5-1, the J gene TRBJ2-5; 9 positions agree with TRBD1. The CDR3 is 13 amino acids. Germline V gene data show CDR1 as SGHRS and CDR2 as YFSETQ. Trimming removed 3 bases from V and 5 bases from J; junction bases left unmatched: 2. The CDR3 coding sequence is TGCGCCAGCAGCTATGGACAGGGGGAGACCCAGTACTTC. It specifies CASSYGQGETQYF.

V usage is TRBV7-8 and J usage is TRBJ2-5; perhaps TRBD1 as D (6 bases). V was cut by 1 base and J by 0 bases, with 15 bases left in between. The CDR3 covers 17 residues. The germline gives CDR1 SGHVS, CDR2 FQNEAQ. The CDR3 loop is CASSLGVQGSYQETQYF. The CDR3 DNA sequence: TGTGCCAGCAGCTTAGGGGTACAGGGTTCTTACCAAGAGACCCAGTACTTC. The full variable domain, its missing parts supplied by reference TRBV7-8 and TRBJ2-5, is GAGVSQSPRYKVAKRGQDVALRCDPISGHVSLFWYQQALGQGPEFLTYFQNEAQLDKSGLPSDRFFAERPEGSVSTLKIQRTQQEDSAVYLCASSLGVQGSYQETQYFGPGTRLLVL.

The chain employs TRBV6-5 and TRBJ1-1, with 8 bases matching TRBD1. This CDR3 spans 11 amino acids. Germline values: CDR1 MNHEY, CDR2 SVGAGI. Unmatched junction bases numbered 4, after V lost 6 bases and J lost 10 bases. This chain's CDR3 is CASRRGTGAFF. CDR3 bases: TGTGCCAGCAGGCGCGGGACAGGAGCTTTCTTT.

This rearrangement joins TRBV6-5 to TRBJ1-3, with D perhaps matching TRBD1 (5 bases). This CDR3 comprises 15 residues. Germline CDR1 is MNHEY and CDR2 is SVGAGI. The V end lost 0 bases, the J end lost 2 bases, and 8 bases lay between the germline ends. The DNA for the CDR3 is TGTGCCAGCAGTTACTCATGGGGCACTGGAAACACCATATATTTT. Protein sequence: CASSYSWGTGNTIYF.

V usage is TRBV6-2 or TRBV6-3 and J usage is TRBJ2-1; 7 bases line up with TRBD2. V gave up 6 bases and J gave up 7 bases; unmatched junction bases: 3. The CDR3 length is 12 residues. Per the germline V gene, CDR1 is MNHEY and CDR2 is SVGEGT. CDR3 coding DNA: TGTGCCAGCAGCCCCGGGAGGAATGAGCAGTTCTTC. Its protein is CASSPGRNEQFF.

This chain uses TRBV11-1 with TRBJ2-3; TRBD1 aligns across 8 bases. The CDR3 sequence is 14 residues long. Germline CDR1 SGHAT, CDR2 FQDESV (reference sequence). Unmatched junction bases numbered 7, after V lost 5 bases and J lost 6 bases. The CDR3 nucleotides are TGTGCCAGCAGCGTCAGGGGGCGTATGGATACGCAGTATTTT. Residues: CASSVRGRMDTQYF.

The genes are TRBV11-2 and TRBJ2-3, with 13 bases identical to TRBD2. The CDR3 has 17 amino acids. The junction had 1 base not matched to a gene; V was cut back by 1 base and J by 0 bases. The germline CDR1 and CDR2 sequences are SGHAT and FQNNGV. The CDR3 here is CASSLGLAGGSTDTQYF. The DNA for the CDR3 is TGTGCCAGCAGCTTAGGACTAGCGGGGGGAAGCACAGATACGCAGTATTTT.

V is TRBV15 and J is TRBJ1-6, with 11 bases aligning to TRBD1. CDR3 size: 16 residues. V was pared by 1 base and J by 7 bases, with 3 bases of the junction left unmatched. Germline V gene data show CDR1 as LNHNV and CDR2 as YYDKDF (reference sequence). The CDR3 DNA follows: TGTGCCACCAGCAGAGGTGGGACAGGGGGGAATTCACCCCTCCACTTT. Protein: CATSRGGTGGNSPLHF.

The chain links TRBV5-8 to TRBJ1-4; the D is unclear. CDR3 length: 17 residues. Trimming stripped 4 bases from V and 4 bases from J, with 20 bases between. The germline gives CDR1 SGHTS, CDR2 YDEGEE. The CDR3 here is CASSPEGSSISNEKLFF. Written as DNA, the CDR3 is TGTGCCAGCAGCCCGGAGGGCTCCTCCATAAGTAATGAAAAACTGTTTTTT.

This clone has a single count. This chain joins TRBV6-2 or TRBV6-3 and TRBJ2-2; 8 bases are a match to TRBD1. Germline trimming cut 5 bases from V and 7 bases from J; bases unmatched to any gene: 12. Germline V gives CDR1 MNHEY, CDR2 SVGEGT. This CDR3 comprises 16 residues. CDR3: CASSASHHRGSGELFF. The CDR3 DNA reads TGTGCCAGCAGTGCCTCCCACCACAGGGGGAGCGGGGAGCTGTTTTTT.

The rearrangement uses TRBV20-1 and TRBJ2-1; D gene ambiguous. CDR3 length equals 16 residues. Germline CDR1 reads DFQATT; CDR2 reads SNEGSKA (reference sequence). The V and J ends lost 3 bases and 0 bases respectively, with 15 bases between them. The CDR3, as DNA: TGCAGTGCTAGTGACCGCTTCCACGGCTCCTACAATGAGCAGTTCTTC. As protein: CSASDRFHGSYNEQFF.

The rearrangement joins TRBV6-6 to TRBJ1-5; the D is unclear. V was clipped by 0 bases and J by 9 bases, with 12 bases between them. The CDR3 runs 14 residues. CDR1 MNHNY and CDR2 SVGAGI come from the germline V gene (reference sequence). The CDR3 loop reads CASSYSGALLPQHF. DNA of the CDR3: TGTGCCAGCAGTTACTCGGGCGCCCTATTGCCCCAGCATTTT.

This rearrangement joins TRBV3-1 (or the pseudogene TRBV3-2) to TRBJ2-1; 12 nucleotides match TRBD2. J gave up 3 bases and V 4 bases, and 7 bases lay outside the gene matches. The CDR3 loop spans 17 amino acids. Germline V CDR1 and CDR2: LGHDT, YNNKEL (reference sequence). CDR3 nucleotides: TGTGCCAGCAGCCGCCGACTAGCGGGGGTAATCTACAATGAGCAGTTCTTC. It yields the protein CASSRRLAGVIYNEQFF.